What follows are 18 T cell receptor beta chains derived from one specimen sequenced in a study of cytomegalovirus exposure and HLA in healthy donors (dated by TCRdb to about 2017). The protocol used for the library was the immunoSEQ multiplex PCR assay. For the multiplex PCR, a mixture combining 60 forward primers for TCR Vbeta segments and 13 reverse primers for TCR Jbeta segments was used. Here the immuneACCESS table is served through TCRdb, limited to in-frame sequences with V and J called. Missing clones are a known gap in these copies; in checked studies unresolved V genes cover under half, and the rest lacks a known reason. This sample gives about 200,000 clones in total; approximately 80% of them show up just once. 2.9% of the sample belongs to the ten largest clones. Sequencing input: PBMCs. The receptor set was obtained from a young woman in good health and CMV-seronegative.

The J gene is TRBJ1-5, the V gene TRBV19; D is possibly TRBD1 (6 bases). Trimming took off 3 bases at V and 1 base at J, with 22 bases between the two ends. Looked up from germline, CDR1 is LNHDA and CDR2 is SQIVND (reference sequence). The CDR3 consists of 19 residues. CDR3 DNA sequence: TGTGCCAGTAGTATCCGGGACACCAACCCGTTATCCAGCAATCAGCCCCAGCATTTT. It is translated as CASSIRDTNPLSSNQPQHF.

The chain links TRBV2 to TRBJ2-3, with 10 positions matching TRBD1. The V and J ends lost 7 bases and 1 base, in that order; junction bases with no gene match: 2. This CDR3 region has 14 residues. Germline-derived CDR1 and CDR2 are SNHLY and FYNNEI. The CDR3 reads CASTGTGGTDTQYF. CDR3 DNA: TGTGCCAGCACCGGGACAGGGGGCACAGATACGCAGTATTTT. Full variable domain (remainder filled in from reference TRBV2 and TRBJ2-3): EPEVTQTPSHQVTQMGQEVILRCVPISNHLYFYWYRQILGQKVEFLVSFYNNEISEKSEIFDDQFSVERPDGSNFTLKIRSTKLEDSAMYFCASTGTGGTDTQYFGPGTRLTVL.

This rearrangement joins TRBV9 to TRBJ2-7; TRBD1 matches 8 bases. CDR3 size: 14 residues. Germline trimming cut 0 bases from V and 3 bases from J; bases unmatched to any gene: 2. The germline V gene encodes CDR1 SGDLS and CDR2 YYNGEE. CDR3 sequence reads: CASSVVGTGYEQYF. In DNA form, the CDR3 reads TGTGCCAGCAGCGTAGTTGGGACAGGCTACGAGCAGTACTTC.

The chain recombines TRBV29-1 with TRBJ2-1, with 10 bases lining up with TRBD2. The trim removed 2 bases at V and 7 bases at J, leaving 14 bases unmatched. Germline lookup yields CDR1 SQVTM and CDR2 ANQGSEA. The CDR3 is 17 residues long. CDR3 bases: TGCAGCGTTGAAAGTAGCGGGGGGCCCTCGTACAAAAATGAGCAGTTCTTC. Translation gives CSVESSGGPSYKNEQFF.

The table lists this clone with a count of one. Likely a read error: the CDR3 ends without its conserved phenylalanine or tryptophan. The V gene is TRBV2, the J gene TRBJ2-7; 11 bases are shared with TRBD2. Germline CDR1 SNHLY, CDR2 FYNNEI. CDR3 length equals 13 residues. The junction had 3 bases not matched to a gene; V was cut back by 8 bases and J by 3 bases. The CDR3: CASGGTSGYEQYL. The CDR3 DNA reads as TGTGCCAGCGGGGGGACTAGCGGCTACGAGCAGTACCTC.

This sequence joins TRBV7-8 and TRBJ1-1; no firm D call. Germline lookup yields CDR1 SGHVS and CDR2 FQNEAQ. Trimming removed 1 base from V and 8 bases from J, with 5 bases in between. CDR3 length equals 11 residues. CDR3 sequence reads: CASSLGREAFF. CDR3 sequence (DNA): TGTGCCAGCAGCTTAGGGAGAGAAGCTTTCTTT.

The chain links TRBV5-6 to TRBJ2-3, with a weak D call TRBD1 (6 bases). The CDR3 sequence is 15 residues long. V was cut by 0 bases and J by 2 bases, with 10 bases left in between. Germline V gives CDR1 SGHDT, CDR2 YYEEEE. The DNA of the CDR3 is TGTGCCAGCAGCTTGGAGACAGGTATCACAGATACGCAGTATTTT. Protein product: CASSLETGITDTQYF.

This chain links TRBV28 with TRBJ1-5, with TRBD1 identical over 8 bases. The CDR3 sequence is 19 residues long. From germline, CDR1 is MDHEN and CDR2 SYDVKM. The V gene end was trimmed by 5 bases and the J gene end by 2 bases; junction bases not matched to a gene: 17. CDR3 DNA: TGTGCCAGCAGTCAACTCGGACAGGGAGGGAGTTTTGGCAATCAGCCCCAGCATTTT. As protein: CASSQLGQGGSFGNQPQHF. Full variable domain (outside the CDR3, taken from reference TRBV28 and TRBJ1-5): DVKVTQSSRYLVKRTGEKVFLECVQDMDHENMFWYRQDPGLGLRLIYFSYDVKMKEKGDIPEGYSVSREKKERFSLILESASTNQTSMYLCASSQLGQGGSFGNQPQHFGDGTRLSIL.

The J gene is TRBJ2-7, the V gene TRBV27, with 9 bases lining up with TRBD1. CDR1 is MNHEY and CDR2 is SMNVEV in the germline V gene (reference sequence). V gave up 1 base and J gave up 3 bases; unmatched junction bases: 4. The CDR3 runs to 15 residues. The CDR3 DNA is TGTGCCAGCAGTTTATTGCGGACAGGGGTCTACGAGCAGTACTTC. This sequence encodes CASSLLRTGVYEQYF.

J is TRBJ1-1 and V is TRBV11-2; maybe TRBD1 (5 bases). The CDR3 has 13 amino acids. CDR1 and CDR2 from the germline V gene are SGHAT and FQNNGV. Between the trimmed V and J ends, which lost 5 bases and 7 bases, there was a span of 14 bases. DNA for the CDR3: TGTGCCAGCAGCCCTTCATGGGGGGTTGAAGCTTTCTTT. Amino acids: CASSPSWGVEAFF.

The chain uses TRBV6-1 and TRBJ2-7; D not resolved. The V and J ends lost 7 bases and 2 bases respectively, with 6 bases between them. CDR1 and CDR2 from the germline V gene are MNHNS and SASEGT. This CDR3 has 11 residues. Here the CDR3 DNA reads TGTGCCAGCACTACCCCCTACGAGCAGTACTTC. Protein: CASTTPYEQYF.

The chain joins TRBV2 to TRBJ1-1; TRBD1 agrees at 10 bases. V dropped 4 bases and J dropped 1; count of bases not matched to a gene: 6. Per germline, CDR1 SNHLY and CDR2 FYNNEI. CDR3 length: 16 amino acids. CDR3 protein: CASSAWTGGANTEAFF. The CDR3, as DNA: TGTGCCAGCAGTGCTTGGACAGGGGGGGCGAACACTGAAGCTTTCTTT.

The chain couples TRBV10-1 to TRBJ1-2, with D unclear. This CDR3 contains 13 residues. The V gene lost 0 bases and the J gene lost 8 bases, with 10 bases spanning the gap. The germline V gene encodes CDR1 WNHNN and CDR2 SYGVQD (reference sequence). The CDR3 is CASSESRLLGYTF. The CDR3 coding sequence is TGCGCCAGCAGTGAGTCGCGACTGTTGGGCTACACCTTC.

This clone was counted only a few times. The rearrangement joins TRBV19 to TRBJ2-7; D might be TRBD2 (6 bases). The germline gives CDR1 LNHDA, CDR2 SQIVND (reference sequence). This CDR3 is built from 19 residues. V lost 4 bases and J lost 2, with 27 bases in between. CDR3: CASSTRDGWDGAVTYEQYF. In DNA form, the CDR3 reads TGTGCCAGTAGTACGCGGGACGGCTGGGACGGAGCGGTAACCTACGAGCAGTACTTC.

V is TRBV7-9 and J is TRBJ1-2; TRBD1 agrees at 8 bases. The CDR3 is 16 amino acids. Germline V gives CDR1 SEHNR, CDR2 FQNEAQ (reference sequence). Trimming removed 0 bases from V and 5 bases from J; junction bases left unmatched: 8. DNA of the CDR3: TGTGCCAGCAGCTTAGCGAAGGGACAGGCGGGGTATGGCTACACCTTC. Its protein is CASSLAKGQAGYGYTF.

This clone was seen a few times. This chain uses TRBV11-3 with TRBJ2-5; possible D gene TRBD1, 9 bases. Germline CDR1 reads SGHNT; CDR2 reads YENEEA. This CDR3 contains 15 residues. Trimming cost V 5 bases and J 3 bases, with 16 bases left between them. The CDR3 DNA reads as TGTGCCAGCAGCCCCGGGGGGGACAGGGAAGAGACCCAGTACTTC. Translation: CASSPGGDREETQYF.

The chain couples TRBV5-3 to TRBJ1-1, with TRBD1 matching over 7 bases. TRBV5-3 qualifies as an ORF whose function is uncertain. The CDR3 covers 14 residues. J gave up 2 bases and V 4 bases, and 5 bases lay outside the gene matches. CDR3 coding DNA: TGTGCCAGAAGCACAGGGACAGTTAACACTGAAGCTTTCTTT. This gives the protein CARSTGTVNTEAFF.

This sequence joins TRBV19 and TRBJ2-2; D is uncertain. In germline, CDR1 is LNHDA, CDR2 SQIVND (reference sequence). The V end was cut by 1 base, the J end by 6 bases, with 3 bases between. CDR3 length: 12 residues. The DNA of the CDR3 is TGTGCCAGTAGTATAGCTCCCGGGGAGCTGTTTTTT. Its protein product is CASSIAPGELFF.